This TCR beta chain appears in the sequencing data of a study of T cells in Graves' hyperthyroidism and ophthalmopathy. Study-wide points: Most expanded thyroid clonotypes above 0.001 recurred in blood.

This clonotype turned up a few times. Its antigen is undetermined. V lost 4 bases, J lost 3 bases, and 10 bases lay in between. CDR1 is LGHDT, CDR2 YNNKEL, per germline (reference sequence). The CDR3 covers 13 residues. The diagnostic basis comprised clinical symptoms, serum thyroxine and TRAb, thyroid ultrasound and orbital computed tomography. Amplification of TCR beta CDR3 regions used RNA as the template. HTBI primers were employed in a first-round RT-PCR of the TCR CDR3. From the multiplex PCR reads, TCRdb called clonotypes with MiXCR, one entry per CDR3 protein. The sample lists a few hundred thousand distinct CDR3 sequences; just under 15% were seen once.

Sequenced material: blood. This receptor was obtained from a woman in her twenties or thirties with Graves' hyperthyroidism. The V and J genes are TRBV3-1 and TRBJ2-7; D may be TRBD1 (5 bases). CDR3 sequence: CASSRGTIYEQYF. CDR3 nucleotide sequence: TGTGCCAGCAGCCGGGGCACCATCTACGAGCAGTACTTC.